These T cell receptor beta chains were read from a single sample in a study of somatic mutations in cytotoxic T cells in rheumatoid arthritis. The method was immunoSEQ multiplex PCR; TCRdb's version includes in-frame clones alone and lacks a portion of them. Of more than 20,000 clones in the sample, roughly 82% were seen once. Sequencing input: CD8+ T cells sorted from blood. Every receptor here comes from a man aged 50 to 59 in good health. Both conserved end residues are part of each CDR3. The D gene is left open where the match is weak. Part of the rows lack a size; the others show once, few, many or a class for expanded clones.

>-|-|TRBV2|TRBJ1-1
TGTGCCAGCAGTGGTGTTGGGGGGGAAGGACTTGAAGCTTTCTTT
CASSGVGGEGLEAFF
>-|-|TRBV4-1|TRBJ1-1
TGCGCCAGCAGCCCTACAGGGTCTGGAGACACTGAAGCTTTCTTT
CASSPTGSGDTEAFF
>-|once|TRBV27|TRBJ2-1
TGTGCCAGCAGTGACTCAAGCTCCTACAATGAGCAGTTCTTC
CASSDSSSYNEQFF
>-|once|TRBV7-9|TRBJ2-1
TGTGCCAGCAGCTTCAGTGGGAGGGGGGGGGTTTTCAATGAGCAGTTCTTC
CASSFSGRGGVFNEQFF
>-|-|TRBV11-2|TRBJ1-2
TGTGCCAGCAGCTTATACAGCGACGCCTCAAGTGGCTACACCTTC
CASSLYSDASSGYTF
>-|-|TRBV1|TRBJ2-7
TGCACCAGCAGCCAAGATCCGTCGGGTGCCACCTACGAGCAGTACTTC
CTSSQDPSGATYEQYF
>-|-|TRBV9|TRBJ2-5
TGTGCCAGCAGCTCGCACAGGACCCAAGAGACCCAGTACTTC
CASSSHRTQETQYF
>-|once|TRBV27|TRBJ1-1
TGTGCCAGCAGTTGGGCGGGACGCGGGAACACTGAAGCTTTCTTT
CASSWAGRGNTEAFF
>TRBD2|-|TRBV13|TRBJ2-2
TGTGCCAGCAGCTTAGGCGGTCGACTAGCGGGAGACGGGGAGCTGTTTTTT
CASSLGGRLAGDGELFF
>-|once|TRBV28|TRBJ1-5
TGTGCCAGCAATCCCGTAGGTCAGCCCCAGCATTTT
CASNPVGQPQHF
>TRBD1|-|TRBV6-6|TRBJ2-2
TGTGCCAGCAGTTCGCAACACAGGGGGGTCGGGGAGCTGTTTTTT
CASSSQHRGVGELFF
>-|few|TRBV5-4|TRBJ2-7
TGTGCCAGCAGCTTGTTCGGGGTTTCACCCTACGAGCAGTACTTC
CASSLFGVSPYEQYF
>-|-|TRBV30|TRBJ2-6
TGTGCCTGGGTTAAGAGGGACGGCACTGGGGCCAACGTCCTGACTTTC
CAWVKRDGTGANVLTF
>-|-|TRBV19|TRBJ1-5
TGTGCCAGTAGTAGAGGTGACATTTACCCTGATCAGCCCCAGCATTTT
CASSRGDIYPDQPQHF
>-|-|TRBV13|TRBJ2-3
TGTGCCAGCAGCTTGTTCACAGATACGCAGTATTTT
CASSLFTDTQYF
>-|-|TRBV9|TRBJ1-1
TGTGCCAGCAGCGTAGTCAGCTCGGGGGAGGGAGCTTTCTTT
CASSVVSSGEGAFF
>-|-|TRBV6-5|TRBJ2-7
TGTGCCAGCACCTTTATTACCGGGAATACCTACGAGCAGTACTTC
CASTFITGNTYEQYF